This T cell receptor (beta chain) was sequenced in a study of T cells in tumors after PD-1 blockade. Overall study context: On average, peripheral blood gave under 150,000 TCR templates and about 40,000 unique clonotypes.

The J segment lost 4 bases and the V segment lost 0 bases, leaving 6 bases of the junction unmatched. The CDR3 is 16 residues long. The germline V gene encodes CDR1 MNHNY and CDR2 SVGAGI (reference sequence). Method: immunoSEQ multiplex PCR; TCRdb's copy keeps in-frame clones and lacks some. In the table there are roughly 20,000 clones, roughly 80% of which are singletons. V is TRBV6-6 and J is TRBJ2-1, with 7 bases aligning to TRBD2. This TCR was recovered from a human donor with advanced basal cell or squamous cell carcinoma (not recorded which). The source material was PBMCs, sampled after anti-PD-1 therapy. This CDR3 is CASSYSGGSVYNEQFF. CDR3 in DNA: TGTGCCAGCAGTTACTCGGGCGGGAGTGTGTACAATGAGCAGTTCTTC.